This T cell receptor beta chain was identified in a study of CD8+ T cells in alopecia areata. Findings of the study overall: Scalp and blood retained many expanded lesional clones during tofacitinib.

Turning to this clone: The target antigen is unknown.

Germline assignment: CDR1 SQVTM and CDR2 ANQGSEA. The V segment lost 7 bases and the J segment 6 bases; nucleotides outside the gene matches: 13. CDR3 size: 15 residues. Noted treatment: oral pan-JAK inhibitor, 5-10 mg twice daily. Alopecia areata patients had lesional scalp punch biopsies and peripheral blood taken from them. The sequencing template was cDNA reverse transcribed from extracted RNA. Assay used: immunoSEQ multiplex PCR; TCRdb lists only in-frame clones, some missing. Among approximately 180,000 clones listed, 50% to 75% were seen once. This sequence was found in a human donor with alopecia areata. Source: CD4+ T cells sorted from blood, taken around week 55, from a patient treated with tofacitinib. The chain uses TRBV29-1 and TRBJ2-1; 9 bases are a match to TRBD1. This chain's CDR3 is CSGAPPGTGPNEQFF. Written as DNA, the CDR3 is TGCAGCGGTGCTCCCCCCGGGACAGGGCCCAATGAGCAGTTCTTC.